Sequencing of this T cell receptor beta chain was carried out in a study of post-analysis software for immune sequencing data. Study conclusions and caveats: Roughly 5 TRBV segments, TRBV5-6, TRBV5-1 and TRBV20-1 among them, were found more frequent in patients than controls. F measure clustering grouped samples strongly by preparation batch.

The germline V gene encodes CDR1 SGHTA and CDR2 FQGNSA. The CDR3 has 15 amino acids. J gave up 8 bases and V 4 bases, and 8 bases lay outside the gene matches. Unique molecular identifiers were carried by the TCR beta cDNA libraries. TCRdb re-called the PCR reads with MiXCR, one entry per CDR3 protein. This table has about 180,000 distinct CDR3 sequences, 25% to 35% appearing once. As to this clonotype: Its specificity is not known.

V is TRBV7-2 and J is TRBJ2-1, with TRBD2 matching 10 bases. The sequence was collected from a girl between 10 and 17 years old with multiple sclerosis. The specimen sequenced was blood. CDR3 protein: CASSSSGRANDEQFF. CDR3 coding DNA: TGTGCCAGCAGCTCAAGCGGGAGGGCGAATGATGAGCAGTTCTTC.